These 5 T cell receptor beta chains were all obtained from the same sample, sequenced in a study of cytomegalovirus exposure and HLA in healthy donors. The PCR ran on 60 Vbeta and 13 Jbeta primers. Profiled with immunoSEQ multiplex PCR; TCRdb holds only in-frame clones, not every one. The sample contains about 140,000 clones, about 80% of which appear only once. Sequencing was performed on PBMCs. The source is a male donor in good health and CMV-seronegative.

This clone was counted a few times. The chain joins TRBV30 to TRBJ1-3; 7 positions match TRBD1. Trimming removed 0 bases from V and 4 bases from J; junction bases left unmatched: 6. The germline V gene has CDR1 GTSNPN and CDR2 SVGIG (reference sequence). This CDR3 has 15 amino acids. The CDR3 DNA follows: TGTGCCTGGAGTGTACGCCCGGACAGGGGAAACACCATATATTTT. Protein: CAWSVRPDRGNTIYF.

The V gene is TRBV29-1, the J gene TRBJ1-6, with 7 bases that match TRBD1. There are 13 residues in the CDR3. Germline-derived CDR1 and CDR2 are SQVTM and ANQGSEA. J gave up 6 bases and V 6 bases, and 5 bases lay outside the gene matches. The DNA for the CDR3 is TGCAGCGTCCGAGGGACAGCTAATTCACCCCTCCACTTT. The encoded protein is CSVRGTANSPLHF. The full variable domain, its missing parts supplied by reference TRBV29-1 and TRBJ1-6, is SAVISQKPSRDICQRGTSLTIQCQVDSQVTMMFWYRQQPGQSLTLIATANQGSEATYESGFVIDKFPISRPNLTFSTLTVSNMSPEDSSIYLCSVRGTANSPLHFGNGTRLTVT.

This clone was detected only a few times. The J gene is TRBJ2-7, the V gene TRBV27; 7 positions agree with TRBD2. With V trimmed by 5 bases and J by 2 bases, 9 bases remained unmatched. Per the germline V gene, CDR1 is MNHEY and CDR2 is SMNVEV (reference sequence). The CDR3 has 15 residues. In nucleotides, the CDR3 is TGTGCCAGCAGTGAGAGACCAGGGAGGGCCTACGAGCAGTACTTC. Its translation is CASSERPGRAYEQYF.

The chain links TRBV28 to TRBJ2-1; 8 bases line up with TRBD1. The CDR3 runs to 14 residues. Germline values: CDR1 MDHEN, CDR2 SYDVKM. V shed 6 bases, J shed 4 bases, and the junction held 5 bases outside the gene matches. DNA of the CDR3: TGTGCCAGCAGCGGGACAGGAGATTACAATGAGCAGTTCTTC. This gives the protein CASSGTGDYNEQFF.

The CDR3 DNA is TGCAGCGTTATTAACCCCGGGAACACTGAAGCTTTCTTT. Its translation is CSVINPGNTEAFF. This chain joins TRBV29-1 and TRBJ1-1; no firm D call. CDR3 length: 13 amino acids. Germline lookup yields CDR1 SQVTM and CDR2 ANQGSEA. The V end lost 5 bases, the J end lost 1 base, and 11 bases lay between the germline ends. Full variable domain (remainder filled in from reference TRBV29-1 and TRBJ1-1): SAVISQKPSRDICQRGTSLTIQCQVDSQVTMMFWYRQQPGQSLTLIATANQGSEATYESGFVIDKFPISRPNLTFSTLTVSNMSPEDSSIYLCSVINPGNTEAFFGQGTRLTVV.